This T cell receptor (beta chain) was observed in a study of control samples from healthy donors and cancer patients. V was cut by 4 bases and J by 0 bases, with 14 bases left in between. This CDR3 contains 15 residues. The germline CDR1 and CDR2 sequences are SGHDT and YYEEEE. This clone was found a few times. TCRdb's table, derived via immunoSEQ multiplex PCR, lists solely in-frame clones and lacks some. In the table there are tens of thousands of clones, about nine tenths of which are singletons. This TCR came from a woman in her thirties in good health. This sequence joins TRBV5-6 and TRBJ2-7; maybe TRBD1 (6 bases). The sample taken for sequencing was blood. This CDR3 reads CASSPSDSVSYEQYF. The CDR3 DNA follows: TGTGCCAGCAGCCCCTCGGACAGTGTCTCCTACGAGCAGTACTTC.